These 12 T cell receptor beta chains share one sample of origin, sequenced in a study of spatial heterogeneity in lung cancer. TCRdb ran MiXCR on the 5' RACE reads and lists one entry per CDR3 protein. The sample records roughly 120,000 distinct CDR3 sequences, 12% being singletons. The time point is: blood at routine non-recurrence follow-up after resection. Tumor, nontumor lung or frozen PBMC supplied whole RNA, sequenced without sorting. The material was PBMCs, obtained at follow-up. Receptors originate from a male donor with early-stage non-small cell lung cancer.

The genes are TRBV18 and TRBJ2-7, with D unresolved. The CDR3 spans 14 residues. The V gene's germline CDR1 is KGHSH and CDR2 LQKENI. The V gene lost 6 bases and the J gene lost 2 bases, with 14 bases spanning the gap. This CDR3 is CASSQDSGAYEQYF. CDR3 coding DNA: TGTGCCAGCTCCCAGGATTCTGGGGCCTACGAGCAGTACTTC.

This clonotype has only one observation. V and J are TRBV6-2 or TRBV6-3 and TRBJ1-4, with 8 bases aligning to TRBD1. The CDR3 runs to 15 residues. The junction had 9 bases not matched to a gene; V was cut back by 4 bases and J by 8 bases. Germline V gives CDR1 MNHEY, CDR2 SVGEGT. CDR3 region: CASSSGGRREEKLFF. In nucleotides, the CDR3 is TGTGCCAGCAGTTCAGGGGGCCGTCGTGAAGAAAAACTGTTTTTT.

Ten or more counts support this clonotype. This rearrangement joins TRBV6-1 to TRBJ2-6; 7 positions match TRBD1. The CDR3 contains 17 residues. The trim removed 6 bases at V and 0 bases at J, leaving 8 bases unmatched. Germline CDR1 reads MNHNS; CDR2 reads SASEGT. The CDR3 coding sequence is TGTGCCAGCAGAGCCGGGACAGCTTTCTCTGGGGCCAACGTCCTGACTTTC. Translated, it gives CASRAGTAFSGANVLTF.

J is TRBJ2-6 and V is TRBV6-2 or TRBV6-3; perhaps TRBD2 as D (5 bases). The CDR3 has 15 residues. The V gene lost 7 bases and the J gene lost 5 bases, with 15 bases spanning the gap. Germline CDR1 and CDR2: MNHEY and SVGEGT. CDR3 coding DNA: TGTGCCAGCACCGTTCGAGGGCGGTGGGCCAACGTCCTGACTTTC. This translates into CASTVRGRWANVLTF.

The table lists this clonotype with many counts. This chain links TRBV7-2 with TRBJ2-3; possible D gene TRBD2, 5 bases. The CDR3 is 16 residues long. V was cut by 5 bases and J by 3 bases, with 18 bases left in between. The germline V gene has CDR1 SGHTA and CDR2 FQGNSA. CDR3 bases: TGTGCCAGCAGCGGCTCTAGCACGATAGGGACAGATACGCAGTATTTT. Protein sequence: CASSGSSTIGTDTQYF.

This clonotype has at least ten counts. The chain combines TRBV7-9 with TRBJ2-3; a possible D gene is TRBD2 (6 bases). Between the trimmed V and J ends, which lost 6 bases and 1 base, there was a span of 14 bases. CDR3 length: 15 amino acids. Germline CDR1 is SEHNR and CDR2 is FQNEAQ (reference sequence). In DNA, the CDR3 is TGTGCCAGCAGTTTTACCGGGACTGGCACAGATACGCAGTATTTT. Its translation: CASSFTGTGTDTQYF.

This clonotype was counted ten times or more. The CDR3 region has the DNA TGCAGCGTTGAGTCAGGGTCTGAAGCTTTCTTT. As protein: CSVESGSEAFF. This sequence joins TRBV29-1 and TRBJ1-1; a possible D gene is TRBD1 (5 bases). The germline V and J ends were trimmed by 3 bases and 6 bases, with 8 bases remaining between them. CDR1 and CDR2 (germline): SQVTM, ANQGSEA. The CDR3 runs 11 residues.

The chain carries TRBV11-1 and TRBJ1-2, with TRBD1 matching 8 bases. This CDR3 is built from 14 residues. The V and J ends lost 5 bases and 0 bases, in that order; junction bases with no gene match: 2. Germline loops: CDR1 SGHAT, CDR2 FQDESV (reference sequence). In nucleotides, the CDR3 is TGTGCCAGCAGCGGGACAGGCGCTAACTATGGCTACACCTTC. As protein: CASSGTGANYGYTF.

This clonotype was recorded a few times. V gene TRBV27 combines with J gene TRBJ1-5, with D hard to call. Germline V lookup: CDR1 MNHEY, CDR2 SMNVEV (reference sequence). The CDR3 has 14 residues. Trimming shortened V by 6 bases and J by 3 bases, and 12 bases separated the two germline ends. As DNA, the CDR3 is TGTGCCAGCAGCCCTAGGCAAGCCAATCAGCCCCAGCATTTT. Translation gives CASSPRQANQPQHF.

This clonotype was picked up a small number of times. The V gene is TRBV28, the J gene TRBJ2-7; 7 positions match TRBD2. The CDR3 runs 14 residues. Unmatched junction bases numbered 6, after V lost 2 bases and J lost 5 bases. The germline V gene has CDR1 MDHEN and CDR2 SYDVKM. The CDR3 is CASSLLGGNHEQYF. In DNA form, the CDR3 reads TGTGCCAGCAGTTTACTGGGAGGGAACCACGAGCAGTACTTC.

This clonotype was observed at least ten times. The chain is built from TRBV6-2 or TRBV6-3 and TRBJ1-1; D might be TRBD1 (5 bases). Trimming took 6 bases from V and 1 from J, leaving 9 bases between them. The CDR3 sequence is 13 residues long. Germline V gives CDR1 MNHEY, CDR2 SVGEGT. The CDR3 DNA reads TGTGCCAGCAGAGACAGCCAGAACACTGAAGCTTTCTTT. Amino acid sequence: CASRDSQNTEAFF.

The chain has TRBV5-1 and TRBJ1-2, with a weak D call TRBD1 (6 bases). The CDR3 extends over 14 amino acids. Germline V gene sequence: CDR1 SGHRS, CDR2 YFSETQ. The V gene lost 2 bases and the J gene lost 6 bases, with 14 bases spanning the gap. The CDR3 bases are TGCGCCAGCAGCTTCGGGGGGCCCGGCGATGGCTACACCTTC. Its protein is CASSFGGPGDGYTF. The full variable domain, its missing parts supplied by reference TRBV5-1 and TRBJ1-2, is KAGVTQTPRYLIKTRGQQVTLSCSPISGHRSVSWYQQTPGQGLQFLFEYFSETQRNKGNFPGRFSGRQFSNSRSEMNVSTLELGDSALYLCASSFGGPGDGYTFGSGTRLTVV.